A selection of T cell receptor beta chains follows, all from one sample in a study of identical twins. MiXCR, run by TCRdb on the 5' RACE reads, gives a single entry per CDR3 protein. The data hold 300,000 to 400,000 distinct CDR3 sequences, with 12% observed a single time. These data were likewise used in another study, on yellow fever vaccine responses in identical twins.

The sample taken for sequencing was CD8+ T cells sorted from blood. These receptors originate from a woman between 18 and 29 years old in good health. CDR3s include the opening cysteine and the closing phenylalanine or tryptophan. A D gene is named only where the DNA matches it firmly. Rows give clone size only sometimes, using once, few, many, or a class for an expanded clone.

cdr3_length j_call clone_size v_call d_call cdr3_nt cdr3_aa
15 TRBJ2-3 - TRBV7-9 - TGTGCCAGCAGCTTAGCTGGGGGGGCCAGGGATACGCAGTATTTT CASSLAGGARDTQYF
15 TRBJ2-1 - TRBV7-7 - TGTGCCAGCAGTAGGGTCGAAAGCTCCTACAATGAGCAGTTCTTC CASSRVESSYNEQFF
13 TRBJ2-7 few TRBV9 - TGTGCCAGCAGCGTCTCAGGGTCCTACGAGCAGTACTTC CASSVSGSYEQYF
15 TRBJ1-1 - TRBV15 - TGTGCCACCAGCAGAGACCAACTGGCGTACACTGAAGCTTTCTTT CATSRDQLAYTEAFF
17 TRBJ2-5 - TRBV27 - TGTGCCAGCAGTTTATCGTCCCCGGACAGAACCGAAGAGACCCAGTACTTC CASSLSSPDRTEETQYF
16 TRBJ2-5 few TRBV2 - TGTGCCAGCAGTGTCCCTGGAGAGCGCCAAGAAGAGACCCAGTACTTC CASSVPGERQEETQYF
15 TRBJ2-7 - TRBV7-1 - TGTGCCAGCAGATTGGGAACATCAGGGAGCTACGAGCAGTACTTC CASRLGTSGSYEQYF
15 TRBJ1-1 many TRBV20-1 - TGCAGTGCTAGGGTCCAAAGGGGCCCCAACACTGAAGCTTTCTTT CSARVQRGPNTEAFF
14 TRBJ1-5 - TRBV12-3/TRBV12-4 - TGTGCCAGCAGTTTAGGGGCCGGGGGTCAGCCCCAGCATTTT CASSLGAGGQPQHF
17 TRBJ2-1 - TRBV5-1 TRBD2 TGCGCCAGCAGCTTGATATCAGCGGGGGGGCTCTCCAATGAGCAGTTCTTC CASSLISAGGLSNEQFF
15 TRBJ2-5 - TRBV25-1 - TGTGCCAGCAGTGATCAGGGATGGAGCTTCGAGACCCAGTACTTC CASSDQGWSFETQYF
18 TRBJ2-1 few TRBV28 TRBD2 TGTGCCAGCAGTACCCTTCCGGGACTAGCCCTCTCCTACAATGAGCAGTTCTTC CASSTLPGLALSYNEQFF
16 TRBJ2-1 few TRBV7-3 TRBD2 TGTGCCAGCAGCTTAATAGTGACTAGCGAATACAATGAGCAGTTCTTC CASSLIVTSEYNEQFF
16 TRBJ2-3 few TRBV5-5 - TGTGCCAGCAGCGCAAAGGTTCAGGAACCAGTGGATACGCAGTATTTT CASSAKVQEPVDTQYF
12 TRBJ1-2 many TRBV9 - TGTGCCAGCAGCGAGACCCGCTATGGCTACACCTTC CASSETRYGYTF
15 TRBJ2-1 - TRBV5-1 - TGCGCCAGCAGCCCATACACAGCAGTTCTCAATGAGCAGTTCTTC CASSPYTAVLNEQFF
19 TRBJ1-4 few TRBV3-1 TRBD1 TGTGCCAGCAGCCACAACGTCGTGGGGACAGAGGCAACTAATGAAAAACTGTTTTTT CASSHNVVGTEATNEKLFF
17 TRBJ2-1 few TRBV5-1 TRBD2 TGCGCCAGCAGCCCTCGAGTTACTAGCGGGTCATACAATGAGCAGTTCTTC CASSPRVTSGSYNEQFF